The 4 T cell receptor beta chains reported below all come from one sample, sequenced in a study of blood T cell repertoires in COVID-19. Here immunoSEQ multiplex PCR was the method, and the copy in TCRdb shows in-frame clones only, minus some. Among approximately 240,000 clones, 80% to 85% were seen once, and the ten largest hold 3%. The material sequenced was peripheral blood. The receptors stem from a woman between 25 and 40 years old who had recovered from COVID-19.

This clone was observed a few times. This chain connects TRBV30 to TRBJ1-5, with a possible D match to TRBD1 (5 bases). CDR1 is GTSNPN, CDR2 SVGIG, per germline (reference sequence). Trimming removed 2 bases at V and 0 bases at J, with 11 bases between. This CDR3 has 15 amino acids. CDR3 sequence: CAWSSAGYSNQPQHF. The CDR3 DNA is TGTGCCTGGAGTAGCGCAGGGTATAGCAATCAGCCCCAGCATTTT.

The chain recombines TRBV7-3 with TRBJ2-1; TRBD2 is a possible D gene (6 bases). The CDR3 has 14 amino acids. CDR1 is SGHTA, CDR2 FQGTGA, per germline. V lost 5 bases, J lost 7 bases, and 15 bases lay in between. The chain's CDR3 is CASSPRSGENEQFF. Written as DNA, the CDR3 is TGTGCCAGCAGCCCGCGTTCGGGGGAAAATGAGCAGTTCTTC.

The rearrangement joins TRBV30 to TRBJ1-2; 8 bases agree with TRBD1. Trimming cost V 0 bases and J 4 bases; bases outside gene matches: 7. In germline, CDR1 is GTSNPN, CDR2 SVGIG (reference sequence). This CDR3 contains 15 residues. The CDR3, as DNA: TGTGCCTGGAGTGTAGTTGGACAGGGATCCTATGGCTACACCTTC. This encodes CAWSVVGQGSYGYTF.

This chain connects TRBV24-1 to TRBJ2-5; 8 bases match TRBD2. This CDR3 is built from 16 residues. Losses at the gene ends were 1 base for V and 1 base for J; bases not matched to a gene: 4. Per the germline V gene, CDR1 is KGHDR and CDR2 is SFDVKD. Here the CDR3 DNA reads TGTGCCACCAGTGATTTTCTAGCGGGCGCCCAAGAGACCCAGTACTTC. Its translation is CATSDFLAGAQETQYF.